The 24 T cell receptor beta chains given below trace back to one sample, sequenced in a study of blood T cell repertoires in COVID-19. Only in-frame clones appear in the TCRdb table, and some are missing; sequencing was by immunoSEQ multiplex PCR. The sample lists about 100,000 clones, 75% to 90% occurring once. Sequenced sample: peripheral blood. The receptors derive from a woman in her forties or fifties with COVID-19, enrolled during active disease.

This sequence joins TRBV30 and TRBJ1-2; tentatively, D is TRBD1 (5 bases). The CDR3 is made up of 14 amino acids. V was pared by 5 bases and J by 8 bases, with 21 bases between. Germline V gene sequence: CDR1 GTSNPN, CDR2 SVGIG (reference sequence). The CDR3 region has the DNA TGTGCCTGGTGCCCCCCGGCCAGGGTAGAGGGCTACACCTTC. Translating gives CAWCPPARVEGYTF.

The V gene is TRBV5-1, the J gene TRBJ2-1; 11 bases fit TRBD2. Unmatched junction bases numbered 1, after V lost 0 bases and J lost 2 bases. The CDR3 extends over 16 amino acids. The V gene's germline CDR1 is SGHRS and CDR2 YFSETQ. Written as DNA, the CDR3 is TGCGCCAGCAGCTTGGATAGCGGGGGGGCCTACAATGAGCAGTTCTTC. It yields the protein CASSLDSGGAYNEQFF. Supplemented by reference TRBV5-1 and TRBJ2-1, the full variable domain reads KAGVTQTPRYLIKTRGQQVTLSCSPISGHRSVSWYQQTPGQGLQFLFEYFSETQRNKGNFPGRFSGRQFSNSRSEMNVSTLELGDSALYLCASSLDSGGAYNEQFFGPGTRLTVL.

CDR3 sequence: CASSPIKPSGMESQYF. Here the CDR3 DNA reads TGTGCCAGCTCACCGATAAAACCCAGCGGGATGGAATCGCAGTATTTT. The chain has TRBV18 and TRBJ2-3; 7 bases match TRBD2. The CDR3 extends over 16 amino acids. CDR1 KGHSH and CDR2 LQKENI come from the germline V gene. The V and J ends lost 3 bases and 10 bases, in that order; junction bases with no gene match: 16.

CDR3 residues: CASSWGQGSYGYTF. The DNA for the CDR3 is TGCGCCAGCAGTTGGGGACAGGGCAGCTATGGCTACACCTTC. The gene calls are TRBV5-1 and TRBJ1-2, with 9 positions matching TRBD1. J was trimmed by 4 bases and V by 5 bases; bases with no gene match: 6. The CDR3 is 14 amino acids. Germline lookup yields CDR1 SGHRS and CDR2 YFSETQ.

V and J are TRBV7-8 and TRBJ1-1; the match to TRBD1 covers 7 bases. The junction had 5 bases not matched to a gene; V was cut back by 1 base and J by 0 bases. CDR3 length: 16 amino acids. Germline V gene data show CDR1 as SGHVS and CDR2 as FQNEAQ. The DNA of the CDR3 is TGTGCCAGCAGCTTAGAGACAGGGAACATGAACACTGAAGCTTTCTTT. Amino acids: CASSLETGNMNTEAFF.

V and J are TRBV28 and TRBJ2-7, with D perhaps matching TRBD2 (5 bases). The germline gives CDR1 MDHEN, CDR2 SYDVKM. Trimming removed 2 bases at V and 2 bases at J, with 7 bases between. The CDR3 length is 13 residues. CDR3 protein: CASSLEAAYEQYF. The CDR3 nucleotides are TGTGCCAGCAGTTTAGAAGCGGCCTACGAGCAGTACTTC.

The chain is built from TRBV6-5 and TRBJ2-3; 8 bases line up with TRBD2. With 7 bases clipped from V and 3 bases from J, the junction kept 6 bases outside the gene matches. The CDR3 is 14 amino acids. Germline V gene sequence: CDR1 MNHEY, CDR2 SVGAGI. The CDR3 sequence: CASIDSGETDTQYF. For the CDR3, the DNA is TGTGCCAGCATCGATAGCGGGGAGACAGATACGCAGTATTTT.

J is TRBJ2-3 and V is TRBV12-3 or TRBV12-4; maybe TRBD2 (5 bases). The CDR3 runs 12 residues. V was pared by 6 bases and J by 3 bases, with 7 bases between. CDR3 protein: CASRAGTDTQYF. CDR3 coding DNA: TGTGCCAGCAGGGCGGGTACAGATACGCAGTATTTT.

The V gene is TRBV6-4, the J gene TRBJ2-1, with 11 bases that match TRBD2. CDR3 length equals 16 residues. The germline CDR1 and CDR2 sequences are MRHNA and SNTAGT. V trimming: 0 bases; J trimming: 8 bases; junction bases outside the gene matches: 6. CDR3 protein: CASSDSSGGGRDEQFF. The DNA for the CDR3 is TGTGCCAGCAGTGACTCTAGCGGGGGGGGCCGCGATGAGCAGTTCTTC.

The chain recombines TRBV4-1 with TRBJ2-7; D might be TRBD1 (6 bases). Trimming removed 3 bases from V and 0 bases from J, with 15 bases in between. The germline CDR1 and CDR2 sequences are MGHRA and YSYEKL. This CDR3 spans 16 amino acids. The CDR3 spells CASSQTGPFLSYEQYF. CDR3 in DNA: TGCGCCAGCAGCCAGACAGGTCCCTTCCTCTCCTACGAGCAGTACTTC.

The chain uses TRBV12-3 or TRBV12-4 and TRBJ2-7; no firm D call. This CDR3 is built from 12 residues. V lost 2 bases, J lost 4 bases, and 6 bases lay in between. This chain's CDR3 is CASSLKQYEQYF. DNA for the CDR3: TGTGCCAGCAGTTTAAAACAATACGAGCAGTACTTC.

The genes are TRBV3-1 (or the pseudogene TRBV3-2) and TRBJ2-1; 9 nucleotides match TRBD2. The CDR3 length is 15 residues. Germline V gene lookup returns CDR1 LGHDT and CDR2 YNNKEL (reference sequence). With 4 bases clipped from V and 3 bases from J, the junction kept 4 bases outside the gene matches. This chain's CDR3 is CASSLSSGDYNEQFF. The CDR3 nucleotides read TGTGCCAGCAGCCTATCTAGCGGGGACTACAATGAGCAGTTCTTC.

The genes are TRBV2 and TRBJ1-4; 9 bases are shared with TRBD1. The CDR3 is 15 residues long. V shed 6 bases, J shed 0 bases, and the junction held 2 bases outside the gene matches. CDR1 SNHLY and CDR2 FYNNEI come from the germline V gene. The CDR3 DNA is TGTGCCAGCAGAGGACAGGGGCCAACTAATGAAAAACTGTTTTTT. Translated, it gives CASRGQGPTNEKLFF.

The chain has TRBV28 and TRBJ2-7, with TRBD1 matching 9 bases. This CDR3 is 13 amino acids long. The V and J ends lost 8 bases and 3 bases, in that order; junction bases with no gene match: 5. Germline V lookup: CDR1 MDHEN, CDR2 SYDVKM. The DNA for the CDR3 is TGTGCCAGCGGGACAGGGTATCACTACGAGCAGTACTTC. It codes for CASGTGYHYEQYF. Full variable domain (rest looked up from reference TRBV28 and TRBJ2-7): DVKVTQSSRYLVKRTGEKVFLECVQDMDHENMFWYRQDPGLGLRLIYFSYDVKMKEKGDIPEGYSVSREKKERFSLILESASTNQTSMYLCASGTGYHYEQYFGPGTRLTVT.

The chain employs TRBV12-5 and TRBJ2-7; 7 positions match TRBD2. CDR3 length equals 12 residues. Germline-derived CDR1 and CDR2 are LGHNT and FRNRAP. The ends lost 8 bases at V and 5 bases at J; junction bases unmatched: 6. CDR3 nucleotide sequence: TGTGCTAGTTCCCGGGGGGAACACGAGCAGTACTTC. It yields the protein CASSRGEHEQYF.

This chain uses TRBV18 with TRBJ1-4; TRBD1 matches at 8 bases. CDR1 is KGHSH and CDR2 is LQKENI in the germline V gene. Germline trimming cut 3 bases from V and 7 bases from J; bases unmatched to any gene: 7. This CDR3 has 15 residues. The CDR3 DNA follows: TGTGCCAGCTCACCGGACAGGGCAGGACGTGAAAAACTGTTTTTT. Its translation is CASSPDRAGREKLFF.

The V call is TRBV11-2, the J call TRBJ2-5; D gene uncertain. Germline CDR1 SGHAT, CDR2 FQNNGV. This CDR3 has 12 amino acids. V lost 0 bases to trimming and J lost 5 bases, with 4 bases between them. The CDR3 protein is CASSLDRETQYF. The DNA of the CDR3 is TGTGCCAGCAGCTTAGACCGGGAGACCCAGTACTTC.

This sequence joins TRBV4-2 and TRBJ2-7, with D perhaps TRBD1 (5 bases). The germline V gene encodes CDR1 LGHNA and CDR2 YNFKEQ. V was pared by 0 bases and J by 2 bases, with 11 bases between. The CDR3 runs 15 residues. The CDR3 sequence is CASSQELQDTYEQYF. In DNA, the CDR3 is TGTGCCAGCAGCCAAGAATTGCAGGACACCTACGAGCAGTACTTC.

This chain links TRBV6-5 with TRBJ1-5; perhaps TRBD1 as D (6 bases). The germline gives CDR1 MNHEY, CDR2 SVGAGI. With 6 bases removed from V and 3 bases from J, the gap between germline ends came to 12 bases. There are 14 residues in the CDR3. Here the CDR3 reads CASRGGANNQPQHF. The CDR3 region has the DNA TGTGCCAGCAGGGGGGGGGCAAACAATCAGCCCCAGCATTTT.

J is TRBJ1-5 and V is TRBV2; D is uncertain. Trimming shortened V by 4 bases and J by 6 bases, and 16 bases separated the two germline ends. Germline V gene sequence: CDR1 SNHLY, CDR2 FYNNEI. This CDR3 contains 15 residues. In DNA, the CDR3 is TGTGCCAGCAGTGCCGGCTCGGAGATGGGTCAGCCCCAGCATTTT. This sequence encodes CASSAGSEMGQPQHF. Full variable domain (outside the CDR3, taken from reference TRBV2 and TRBJ1-5): EPEVTQTPSHQVTQMGQEVILRCVPISNHLYFYWYRQILGQKVEFLVSFYNNEISEKSEIFDDQFSVERPDGSNFTLKIRSTKLEDSAMYFCASSAGSEMGQPQHFGDGTRLSIL.

The rearrangement links TRBV3-1 (or the pseudogene TRBV3-2) to TRBJ2-7, with TRBD1 identical over 7 bases. J was trimmed by 0 bases and V by 6 bases; bases with no gene match: 8. Germline CDR1 is LGHDT and CDR2 is YNNKEL (reference sequence). The CDR3 sequence is 15 residues long. CDR3 region: CASRRGGSSSYEQYF. Here the CDR3 DNA reads TGTGCCAGCAGACGAGGGGGCTCTAGCTCCTACGAGCAGTACTTC.

V is TRBV5-1 and J is TRBJ1-2; perhaps TRBD1 as D (6 bases). The germline gives CDR1 SGHRS, CDR2 YFSETQ. This CDR3 comprises 15 residues. The V gene lost 9 bases and the J gene lost 6 bases, with 24 bases spanning the gap. In DNA, the CDR3 is TGCGCCACCAACCGGGGCCCAGGGACACAGCATGGCTACACCTTC. It is translated as CATNRGPGTQHGYTF.

V usage is TRBV6-5 and J usage is TRBJ2-6; D not resolved. Germline assignment: CDR1 MNHEY and CDR2 SVGAGI. The CDR3 is 12 residues long. V was pared by 8 bases and J by 10 bases, with 12 bases between. CDR3 nucleotide sequence: TGTGCCAGCGAAGGTGGGCAGAACGTCCTGACTTTC. Protein sequence: CASEGGQNVLTF.

The V call is TRBV5-8, the J call TRBJ2-7; D is possibly TRBD2 (6 bases). The V and J ends lost 0 bases and 7 bases respectively, with 17 bases between them. Germline CDR1 SGHTS, CDR2 YDEGEE. This CDR3 has 15 amino acids. CDR3 region: CASSLGSGGLWEQYF. The CDR3 DNA reads TGTGCCAGCAGCTTGGGATCAGGAGGGCTCTGGGAGCAGTACTTC.